A single sample gave rise to the 5 T cell receptor beta chains below, sequenced in a study of radiotherapy plus CTLA-4 blockade in lung cancer. TCRdb keeps only in-frame clones here, not all; method: immunoSEQ multiplex PCR. The repertoire holds some 66,000 clones, with about 80% as singletons. Material: peripheral blood, obtained from a patient treated with radiotherapy plus ipilimumab. The origin of the receptors is a human donor with non-small cell lung cancer who had a partial response to radiotherapy plus ipilimumab.

This chain uses TRBV10-3 with TRBJ1-1; 9 nucleotides align to TRBD1. The CDR3 covers 14 residues. Germline V gives CDR1 ENHRY, CDR2 SYGVKD. The ends lost 7 bases at V and 4 bases at J; junction bases unmatched: 7. CDR3 coding DNA: TGTGCCATCAACAGGGGGCTCGAGATCACTGAAGCTTTCTTT. Its protein product is CAINRGLEITEAFF.

The chain has TRBV15 and TRBJ2-1; 12 nucleotides match TRBD2. The V gene's germline CDR1 is LNHNV and CDR2 YYDKDF (reference sequence). Losses at the gene ends were 3 bases for V and 8 bases for J; bases not matched to a gene: 11. The CDR3 length is 17 residues. CDR3: CATSSVGGGLAGDEQFF. The CDR3 coding sequence is TGTGCCACCAGCAGCGTAGGAGGGGGACTAGCGGGTGATGAGCAGTTCTTC.

The genes are TRBV12-5 and TRBJ2-7, with 10 bases lining up with TRBD1. With 7 bases clipped from V and 2 bases from J, the junction kept 8 bases outside the gene matches. The CDR3 totals 15 residues. Germline V CDR1 and CDR2: LGHNT, FRNRAP. Here the CDR3 reads CASATRQGATYEQYF. CDR3 bases: TGTGCTAGTGCCACTCGACAGGGGGCAACCTACGAGCAGTACTTC.

This clone is a singleton in its sample. The chain employs TRBV6-6 and TRBJ2-1; D is perhaps TRBD2 (5 bases). Looked up from germline, CDR1 is MNHNY and CDR2 is SVGAGI (reference sequence). The CDR3 is made up of 15 amino acids. Trimming stripped 2 bases from V and 3 bases from J, with 11 bases between. The CDR3 DNA reads as TGTGCCAGCAGTTACGGAGCGGTAGACTACAATGAGCAGTTCTTC. It encodes CASSYGAVDYNEQFF.

This clone was seen once. The J gene is TRBJ2-1, the V gene TRBV27, with D tentatively TRBD1 (5 bases). V shed 7 bases and J shed 8 bases, with 18 bases lying between them. The CDR3 runs 14 residues. Germline V gene data show CDR1 as MNHEY and CDR2 as SMNVEV (reference sequence). CDR3 nucleotide sequence: TGTGCCAGCACCCCACCCGGCAGGGTCTATGAGCAGTTCTTC. Translated, it gives CASTPPGRVYEQFF.